This TCR beta chain was profiled in a study of sequential checkpoint blockade in melanoma. Across the whole study: Patients were randomized 1:1 to nivolumab-then-ipilimumab or ipilimumab-then-nivolumab first-line. Each arm's sequence ended with maintenance nivolumab.

The data were produced by immunoSEQ multiplex PCR, yet TCRdb's version contains in-frame clones alone and is incomplete. The data hold over 30,000 clones, with 84% observed a single time. Treatment: randomized to nivolumab then ipilimumab (arm A) or the reverse (arm B). Patients had received no earlier DNA-damaging chemotherapy. Sorted cells were live CD3+CD8+, lacking CD19 and CD56, from PBMCs. The V and J ends lost 0 bases and 3 bases, in that order; junction bases with no gene match: 1. The CDR3 sequence is 15 residues long. Germline-derived CDR1 and CDR2 are SGDLS and YYNGEE. V and J are TRBV9 and TRBJ2-5, with 11 bases matching TRBD2. This TCR was recovered from a human donor with melanoma. The specimen was CD8+ T cells sorted from blood (inferred from file names), collected from a patient given nivolumab and ipilimumab in sequence. Written as DNA, the CDR3 is TGTGCCAGCAGCGTAGCGGGACTAGCGGAAGAGACCCAGTACTTC. Amino acid sequence: CASSVAGLAEETQYF.